One and the same sample provided the 21 T cell receptor beta chains below, sequenced in a study of vaccination and CD4 T cells after COVID-19. The treatment: roughly 11-day PBMC culture with coronavirus spike peptide pools or control peptides (ViraFEST assay). The collection of CD4+ T cells from the unexposed donor took place before the COVID-19 pandemic (2011-2018). Their antigen targets remain unknown. Sequencing of cultured CD4+ T cell DNA used the Oncomine TCR Beta short-read assay. Using its own MiXCR run on the PCR reads, TCRdb lists one record per CDR3 protein. Found here are 6,000 to 7,500 distinct CDR3 sequences, approximately 46% of them singletons; the top ten hold under 45%. The sample consisted of CD4+ T cells from blood, cultured in vitro. The receptors were gathered from a human donor in good health.

The rearrangement uses TRBV6-1 and TRBJ2-3; a possible D gene is TRBD2 (7 bases). The CDR3 spans 14 residues. Looked up from germline, CDR1 is MNHNS and CDR2 is SASEGT. Trimming pared 7 bases from V and 2 bases from J, leaving 13 bases between. CDR3 nucleotide sequence: TGTGCCAGCACTCCTCGGGGGGCCACAGATACGCAGTATTTT. Its protein product is CASTPRGATDTQYF.

The V and J genes are TRBV2 and TRBJ1-2; D not resolved. The germline gives CDR1 SNHLY, CDR2 FYNNEI. This CDR3 has 12 amino acids. The V end was cut by 2 bases, the J end by 4 bases, with 5 bases between. The CDR3 region has the DNA TGTGCCAGCAGTGAAAAGGGCTATGGCTACACCTTC. This translates into CASSEKGYGYTF.

A few counts support this clonotype. This sequence joins TRBV20-1 and TRBJ2-7; the D is unclear. The germline CDR1 and CDR2 sequences are DFQATT and SNEGSKA (reference sequence). The CDR3 has 12 residues. V was pared by 1 base and J by 5 bases, with 9 bases between. CDR3 in DNA: TGCAGTGCTAGAGTGGAGACCGACGAGCAGTACTTC. Residues: CSARVETDEQYF.

This clonotype has more than one count but fewer than ten. The chain employs TRBV6-1 and TRBJ2-3, with TRBD2 matching 8 bases. This CDR3 contains 16 residues. V lost 2 bases, J lost 2 bases, and 6 bases stayed unmatched. Germline CDR1 reads MNHNS; CDR2 reads SASEGT. In DNA, the CDR3 is TGTGCCAGCAGTGAACGGGAGGGGTGGGTCACAGATACGCAGTATTTT. It yields the protein CASSEREGWVTDTQYF.

This clonotype has more than one count but fewer than ten. This chain joins TRBV20-1 and TRBJ2-5; 10 nucleotides line up with TRBD1. Germline trimming cut 4 bases from V and 5 bases from J; bases unmatched to any gene: 16. The CDR3 totals 17 residues. Germline loops: CDR1 DFQATT, CDR2 SNEGSKA (reference sequence). In DNA, the CDR3 is TGCAGTGCTATTCATCACCGGGGGACAGGGGTTGTGGAGACCCAGTACTTC. Amino acids: CSAIHHRGTGVVETQYF.

This clonotype occurred once. This rearrangement joins TRBV7-2 to TRBJ2-7; 8 bases map to TRBD2. The CDR3 is made up of 15 amino acids. J was trimmed by 3 bases and V by 5 bases; bases with no gene match: 9. The germline V gene has CDR1 SGHTA and CDR2 FQGNSA. The CDR3 sequence is CASSPGGDAFYEQYF. DNA of the CDR3: TGTGCCAGCAGCCCCGGGGGGGACGCGTTCTACGAGCAGTACTTC.

This chain uses TRBV12-3 or TRBV12-4 with TRBJ2-5, with unresolved D. The CDR3 runs 11 residues. V lost 2 bases and J lost 5, with 3 bases in between. This CDR3 reads CASSLTETQYF. The CDR3 nucleotides are TGTGCCAGCAGTTTAACGGAGACCCAGTACTTC.

This clonotype was seen only a few times. V gene TRBV6-1 combines with J gene TRBJ1-5; a possible D gene is TRBD1 (5 bases). CDR3 length: 12 residues. Trimming pared 10 bases from V and 4 bases from J, leaving 11 bases between. The V gene's germline CDR1 is MNHNS and CDR2 SASEGT. The chain's CDR3 is CAIRDGNQPQHF. CDR3 in DNA: TGTGCCATACGGGACGGGAATCAGCCCCAGCATTTT.

The chain has TRBV6-4 and TRBJ2-3; D gene unclear. Trimming took 5 bases from V and 4 from J, leaving 4 bases between them. From germline, CDR1 is MRHNA and CDR2 SNTAGT. The CDR3 extends over 11 amino acids. As DNA, the CDR3 is TGTGCCAGCAGTCTGGCAGATACGCAGTATTTT. Encoded protein: CASSLADTQYF.

This clonotype came up a few times. The chain recombines TRBV7-9 with TRBJ1-5, with a tentative D call TRBD1 (6 bases). The CDR3 contains 15 residues. CDR1 and CDR2 from the germline V gene are SEHNR and FQNEAQ (reference sequence). Trimming took off 4 bases at V and 0 bases at J, with 10 bases between the two ends. This chain's CDR3 is CASSSGTLSNQPQHF. Written as DNA, the CDR3 is TGTGCCAGCAGCTCCGGGACACTTAGCAATCAGCCCCAGCATTTT.

Of note for this clonotype: An end of the junction differs from the germline gene, which may be a read error. This chain links TRBV7-7 with TRBJ2-1; TRBD1 might be the D (5 bases). The CDR3 covers 14 residues. CDR1 SSHAT and CDR2 FNYEAQ come from the germline V gene (reference sequence). DNA for the CDR3: TGTGCTAGCAGCTTAATGGGGCTAAACAATGAGCAGTTCTTC. Amino acids: CASSLMGLNNEQFF.

The V call is TRBV5-1, the J call TRBJ1-2; maybe TRBD1 (5 bases). CDR1 SGHRS and CDR2 YFSETQ come from the germline V gene. The CDR3 has 14 residues. The ends were cut back, 4 bases at V and 0 bases at J, with 10 bases in the middle. For the CDR3, the DNA is TGCGCCAGCAGCCAGGGTCTAGCTAACTATGGCTACACCTTC. Residues: CASSQGLANYGYTF.

The V gene is TRBV10-3, the J gene TRBJ1-2, with D perhaps TRBD1 (6 bases). This CDR3 has 16 residues. Trimming left V 0 bases short and J 2 bases short, with 13 bases between. CDR1 ENHRY and CDR2 SYGVKD come from the germline V gene. The CDR3 region is CAISESRGRANYGYTF. CDR3 nucleotide sequence: TGTGCCATCAGTGAGTCCAGGGGCAGAGCGAACTATGGCTACACCTTC.

In this sample, this clonotype turned up a few times. This chain links TRBV6-1 with TRBJ1-3; D uncertain. The CDR3 covers 12 residues. V gave up 6 bases and J gave up 3 bases, with 6 bases separating them. The germline V gene encodes CDR1 MNHNS and CDR2 SASEGT. In DNA, the CDR3 is TGTGCCAGCAGGGATTTTGGAAACACCATATATTTT. This codes for CASRDFGNTIYF.

The chain is built from TRBV6-1 and TRBJ2-2, with no clear D. The CDR3 totals 13 residues. With 7 bases removed from V and 5 bases from J, the gap between germline ends came to 11 bases. Germline-derived CDR1 and CDR2 are MNHNS and SASEGT. The CDR3: CASTLGRTGELFF. In nucleotides, the CDR3 is TGTGCCAGCACCCTAGGTCGGACCGGGGAGCTGTTTTTT.

The chain combines TRBV7-9 with TRBJ1-6; TRBD1 aligns across 7 bases. CDR1 and CDR2 (germline): SEHNR, FQNEAQ (reference sequence). The ends lost 5 bases at V and 5 bases at J; junction bases unmatched: 3. The CDR3 spans 14 residues. The CDR3 loop is CASSPQGNNSPLHF. Written as DNA, the CDR3 is TGTGCCAGCAGCCCACAGGGGAATAATTCACCCCTCCACTTT.

J is TRBJ2-7 and V is TRBV21-1. TRBV21-1 is deemed a pseudogene. This CDR3 is built from 11 residues. CDR3 sequence reads: CASSGVREQYF. The CDR3 nucleotides read TGTGCCAGCAGTGGGGTGCGGGAGCAGTACTTC.

The chain employs TRBV7-2 and TRBJ2-5, with 7 nucleotides matching TRBD1. Per the germline V gene, CDR1 is SGHTA and CDR2 is FQGNSA. J gave up 4 bases and V 1 base, and 3 bases lay outside the gene matches. The CDR3 totals 14 residues. CDR3 in amino acids: CASSLGWDRETQYF. The CDR3 DNA reads as TGTGCCAGCAGCTTAGGGTGGGACAGAGAGACCCAGTACTTC.

The rearrangement joins TRBV5-6 to TRBJ1-2; 7 positions agree with TRBD1. Looked up from germline, CDR1 is SGHDT and CDR2 is YYEEEE. V lost 4 bases to trimming and J lost 5 bases; unmatched junction nucleotides: 5. This CDR3 has 13 residues. CDR3 sequence (DNA): TGTGCCAGCAGCACCGGGACAGCGTATGGCTACACCTTC. This encodes CASSTGTAYGYTF.

The chain couples TRBV6-5 to TRBJ1-2; D possibly corresponds to TRBD1 (6 bases). The CDR3 extends over 15 amino acids. V lost 0 bases and J 3 bases, leaving 11 bases between the germline ends. Germline CDR1 reads MNHEY; CDR2 reads SVGAGI. CDR3 sequence: CASSYSNRADYGYTF. The DNA for the CDR3 is TGTGCCAGCAGTTACTCGAACAGGGCCGACTATGGCTACACCTTC.

In this sample, this clonotype turned up a few times. The chain couples TRBV7-9 to TRBJ1-1; D unclear. Trimming took off 2 bases at V and 5 bases at J, with 15 bases between the two ends. The CDR3 is made up of 15 amino acids. Germline CDR1 is SEHNR and CDR2 is FQNEAQ (reference sequence). CDR3 nucleotides: TGTGCCAGCAGCTTAATAGATCGTAGGAGGACTGAAGCTTTCTTT. Translated: CASSLIDRRRTEAFF.